A selection of T cell receptor beta chains follows, all from one sample in a study of vaccination and CD4 T cells after COVID-19. TCRdb re-derived calls from the PCR reads in MiXCR, one entry per CDR3 protein. The sample holds approximately 40,000 distinct CDR3 sequences, about 35% seen once. This specimen consisted of CD4+ T cells from blood, obtained about 7 months after SARS-CoV-2 vaccination. The receptor source for this set is a human donor who had recovered from COVID-19. The CDR3 runs from the conserved cysteine through the conserved F or W. The order of the fields is V gene, clone size, J gene, D gene, CDR3 DNA, CDR3 protein. The D gene is left open where the match is weak. Only some rows state a clone size, as once, few, many or a class for expanded clones.

TRBV7-6,few,TRBJ2-2,-,TGTGCCAGCAGCTTATTCATCCAGGCCAACACCGGGGAGCTGTTTTTT,CASSLFIQANTGELFF
TRBV11-2,once,TRBJ1-1,-,TGTGCCAGCAGCGTGGACGCAATTAACACTGAAGCTTTCTTT,CASSVDAINTEAFF
TRBV10-3,few,TRBJ2-3,TRBD1,TGTGCCATCAGTGAGGGCGACAGGGGGCTCGGCACAGATACGCAGTATTTT,CAISEGDRGLGTDTQYF
TRBV7-2,few,TRBJ2-3,TRBD2,TGTGCCAGCAGCTTACGGAGACTAGCGGGAGATACGCAGTATTTT,CASSLRRLAGDTQYF
TRBV7-2,many,TRBJ1-2,-,TGTGCCAGCAGCTTAGGATGGGGTCGGGTTGGCTACACCTTC,CASSLGWGRVGYTF
TRBV7-3,few,TRBJ2-1,-,TGTGCCAGCAGCCCCTGGGTTCTAGTGGGTGAGCAGTTCTTC,CASSPWVLVGEQFF
TRBV27,-,TRBJ2-7,TRBD2,TGTGCCAGCAGTCCGGGACTAGCGGGCTACGAGCAGTACTTC,CASSPGLAGYEQYF
TRBV18,-,TRBJ2-5,-,TGTGCCAGCTCCCCCGGCGCAGGGAATCTTATCAAGACCCAGTACTTC,CASSPGAGNLIKTQYF
TRBV5-4,-,TRBJ2-4,TRBD1,TGTGCCAGCAGCCGGGACAGGGGGCGTGAAAACATTCAGTACTTC,CASSRDRGRENIQYF
TRBV20-1,few,TRBJ2-2,TRBD1,TGCAGTGCTATAGCTGGTGGCAGGGGGCGGGTCGGGGAGCTGTTTTTT,CSAIAGGRGRVGELFF
TRBV20-1,-,TRBJ2-7,TRBD2,TGCAGTGCTAGAGCGACTAGCGGGAGGGCCACCTACGAGCAGTACTTC,CSARATSGRATYEQYF
TRBV21-1,-,TRBJ2-6,-,-,CASSKIGGGVGAGANVLTF
TRBV6-1,-,TRBJ2-3,TRBD1,TGTGCCAGCAGTCCGGGACAGGGGGAGACAGATACGCAGTATTTT,CASSPGQGETDTQYF
TRBV6-2/TRBV6-3,few,TRBJ2-7,TRBD1,TGTGCCAGCAGTACCCGGACAGGGGCCTACGAGCAGTACTTC,CASSTRTGAYEQYF
TRBV24-1,few,TRBJ1-5,-,TGTGCCACCAGTGGTATTGGCCCCAATCAGCCCCAGCATTTT,CATSGIGPNQPQHF
TRBV15,few,TRBJ1-5,-,TGTGCCACCAGCAGAGATCTAGGCAGTTATCAGCCCCAGCATTTT,CATSRDLGSYQPQHF
TRBV20-1,few,TRBJ2-7,-,TGCAGTGCTAGAGTGCCTTCTAGCTTGAGATACGAGCAGTACTTC,CSARVPSSLRYEQYF
TRBV27,-,TRBJ2-1,TRBD2,TGTGCCAGCAGTCCAAATACCAGACTAGCGGGAGATATAGAGAATGAGCAGTTCTTC,CASSPNTRLAGDIENEQFF
TRBV29-1,-,TRBJ2-5,TRBD2,TGCAGCGTTGCGGCTAGCGGGAGGGAGACCCAGTACTTC,CSVAASGRETQYF
TRBV5-1,-,TRBJ2-5,-,TGCGCCAGCAGCTTGGCCGCTCAGCGAGGAGAGACCCAGTACTTC,CASSLAAQRGETQYF
TRBV27,few,TRBJ2-2,TRBD1,TGTGCCAGCAGACAGGGGGCGTTTGGCGGGGAGCTGTTTTTT,CASRQGAFGGELFF
TRBV27,few,TRBJ2-4,-,TGTGCCAGCCGTGAGCTAGCCAAAAACATTCAGTACTTC,CASRELAKNIQYF
TRBV7-3,few,TRBJ2-1,-,TGTGCCAGCAGCTCCGGGGGAGCCTACAATGAGCAGTTCTTC,CASSSGGAYNEQFF
TRBV28,few,TRBJ2-2,TRBD2,TGTGCCAGCAGTTTAGGTCGGCGGACTAGCGGGAGGTACCTTAACACCGGGGAGCTGTTTTTT,CASSLGRRTSGRYLNTGELFF
TRBV6-2/TRBV6-3,-,TRBJ2-5,TRBD2,TGTGCCAGCAGTTACTCGAGGCTGGGACTAGCGGACCAAGAGACCCAGTACTTC,CASSYSRLGLADQETQYF
TRBV24-1,-,TRBJ2-5,TRBD2,TGTGCCACCCAACCGACTAGCGGGAGAGAAGAGACCCAGTACTTC,CATQPTSGREETQYF
TRBV6-4,-,TRBJ2-2,-,TGTGCCAGCAGTGACGCCGGGGAGCTGTTTTTT,CASSDAGELFF
TRBV19,-,TRBJ2-1,TRBD2,TGTGCCACCCAACCGGGACTAGCGGGATCCAATGAGCAGTTCTTC,CATQPGLAGSNEQFF
TRBV4-2,-,TRBJ2-7,-,TGTGCCAGCAGCCAAGATTGGGCTTTGCAGTACTTC,CASSQDWALQYF
TRBV4-1,-,TRBJ2-6,-,TGCGCCAGCAGCCATTGGAACAGAAACTCTGGGGCCAACGTCCTGACTTTC,CASSHWNRNSGANVLTF
TRBV6-5,-,TRBJ2-2,-,TGTGCCAGCAGGTTCTCGGGACGGAGAAGGACCGGGGAGCTGTTTTTT,CASRFSGRRRTGELFF
TRBV7-8,few,TRBJ1-5,-,TGTGCCAGCAGCTCTACGGACGCCTATTATAGCAATCAGCCCCAGCATTTT,CASSSTDAYYSNQPQHF
TRBV15,-,TRBJ1-4,TRBD1,TGTGCCACCAGCAGAGGGGGACAGGGGAGCGAAAAACTGTTTTTT,CATSRGGQGSEKLFF
TRBV7-8,many,TRBJ2-7,TRBD1,TGTGCCAGCAGCTTGGGACAGGGGGGGGCGGAGCAGTACTTC,CASSLGQGGAEQYF
TRBV20-1,few,TRBJ2-5,TRBD2,TGCAGTGCTAGAGATTTGGTAGCGGGAGGCGGGGAGACCCAGTACTTC,CSARDLVAGGGETQYF
TRBV20-1,few,TRBJ2-2,TRBD1,TGCAGTGCTAGAGTCTCGTACGGGACAGAGAACACCGGGGAGCTGTTTTTT,CSARVSYGTENTGELFF
TRBV5-6,-,TRBJ2-3,-,TGTGCCAGCAGCCACCGGCTATCGGGACCAAGCACAGATACGCAGTATTTT,CASSHRLSGPSTDTQYF
TRBV6-1,few,TRBJ2-1,-,TGTGCCAGCAGATATAACAATGAGCAGTTCTTC,CASRYNNEQFF
TRBV28,-,TRBJ1-2,-,TGTGCCAGCAGCCCTACTAACTATGGCTACACCTTC,CASSPTNYGYTF
TRBV27,-,TRBJ2-5,-,TGTGCCAGCAGTTCGCAGACCTCCAGAGAGACCCAGTACTTC,CASSSQTSRETQYF
TRBV10-2,-,TRBJ2-3,TRBD2,TGCGCCACACGAGCGGGGATCACAGATACGCAGTATTTT,CATRAGITDTQYF
TRBV27,-,TRBJ2-1,-,TGTGCCAGCAGTTTCTCGCCTGGGGGAAACTACAATGAGCAGTTCTTC,CASSFSPGGNYNEQFF
TRBV6-2/TRBV6-3,-,TRBJ2-1,TRBD2,TGTGCCAGCAGGGAAAGGGGCGCGGGAGATGAGCAGTTCTTC,CASRERGAGDEQFF
TRBV20-1,few,TRBJ2-7,-,TGCAGTGCTAGAGATATAAGGGGTTACGCCTACGAGCAGTACTTC,CSARDIRGYAYEQYF
TRBV20-1,-,TRBJ2-7,-,TGCAGTGCTAGAGACGCCAGCGAGCAGTACTTC,CSARDASEQYF
TRBV28,-,TRBJ1-4,TRBD1,TGTGCCAGCAGCGCCGCCGGGACAGGGGATGAAAAACTGTTTTTT,CASSAAGTGDEKLFF
TRBV29-1,-,TRBJ2-1,-,TGCAGCGTTGAAGCAGGCCGGGAGAACCACAATGAGCAGTTCTTC,CSVEAGRENHNEQFF
TRBV6-1,-,TRBJ1-5,-,TGTGCCAGCAGTGGGGGGTCGCGGGGTCGAGGCAATCAGCCCCAGCATTTT,CASSGGSRGRGNQPQHF
TRBV7-6,medium-sized,TRBJ1-2,TRBD1,TGTGCCAGCAGCGCCTCGACAGGGGGCTATGGCTACACCTTC,CASSASTGGYGYTF
TRBV15,-,TRBJ2-2,-,TGTGCCACCAGCAGAGATTTAGGACACCAAACCGGGGAGCTGTTTTTT,CATSRDLGHQTGELFF
TRBV20-1,few,TRBJ2-2,TRBD2,TGCAGTGCTAGAAGGGTGACTAGCGGGGCGAACACCGGGGAGCTGTTTTTT,CSARRVTSGANTGELFF
TRBV6-1,medium-sized,TRBJ2-3,-,TGTGCCAGCAGTGAATCGCTTGGGGGCGGAGATACGCAGTATTTT,CASSESLGGGDTQYF
TRBV4-3,-,TRBJ1-5,-,TGCGCCAGCAGCCAGGGGGCGCGACAGCCCCAGCATTTT,CASSQGARQPQHF
TRBV20-1,-,TRBJ1-5,-,TGCAGTGCTAGAGATCACAGGGTGGGGAATCAGCCCCAGCATTTT,CSARDHRVGNQPQHF
TRBV7-9,few,TRBJ2-5,-,TGTGCCAGCAGGGCCCGGGAGTCTGAGACCCAGTACTTC,CASRARESETQYF
TRBV20-1,medium-sized,TRBJ2-7,-,TGCAGTGCTAGGACCCCAGGCGGGATGTACGAGCAGTACTTC,CSARTPGGMYEQYF